This is a list of T cell receptor beta chains from one sample in a study of CD8+ T cells in alopecia areata. Repertoires were generated with immunoSEQ multiplex PCR, while TCRdb's copy carries only in-frame clones and drops some. The repertoire holds 140,000 or so clones, with approximately 49% as singletons. Here the sequenced sample was CD4+ T cells sorted from blood, taken at week 0. The receptor source for this set is a human donor with alopecia areata. CDR3s leave out the opening cysteine and the closing phenylalanine or tryptophan.

v_call	j_call	cdr3_aa
TRBV6-5	TRBJ1-1	ASSYSNRGGSTEAF
TRBV7-3	TRBJ2-3	ASSLAQGQTQY
TRBV5-1	TRBJ2-2	ASSPSGSYTGELF
TRBV5-1	TRBJ2-1	ASSLAPLAGGSVNEQF
TRBV29-1	TRBJ2-3	SAETGDTQY
TRBV7-2	TRBJ2-1	ASNPRPGGVSYNEQF
TRBV19	TRBJ1-5	ASSIGTGPYSNQPQH
TRBV5-1	TRBJ2-1	ASSADSGGEQF
TRBV5-1	TRBJ2-3	ASRQQGRTDTQY
TRBV30	TRBJ2-7	AWSGRAEQY
TRBV11-1	TRBJ1-1	ASRLGTRQNTEAF
TRBV30	TRBJ2-7	AWSSKGGFSYEQY
TRBV7-7	TRBJ2-3	ASSFLGHATDTQY
TRBV7-3	TRBJ2-4	ASSLNAGQGNIQY
TRBV30	TRBJ1-1	AWTRWDTEAF
TRBV14	TRBJ2-7	ASSQGREQY
TRBV5-7	TRBJ2-1	ASSSGLAGASNNEQF
TRBV6-1	TRBJ2-7	ASSEAWWGEQY
TRBV29-1	TRBJ2-5	SVSGRTGVGETQY
TRBV4-2	TRBJ1-2	ASSQEQGANYGYT
TRBV2	TRBJ2-3	ASSESTDTQY
TRBV5-1	TRBJ2-6	ASSTGQGVFGANVLT
TRBV5-1	TRBJ2-1	ASSLSLAGYNEQF
TRBV30	TRBJ2-3	AWSVPVRLTQY
TRBV27	TRBJ1-5	ASSLLGLNNQPQH
TRBV19	TRBJ2-1	ASSIYRQQSHNEQF
TRBV19	TRBJ1-3	ASKWAANSGNTIY
TRBV1	TRBJ2-1	TSSQDGLAGAPEQF
TRBV6-5	TRBJ2-2	ASSYAAGELF
TRBV7-2	TRBJ2-1	ASSLRASTGNEQF
TRBV18	TRBJ1-2	ASSQSSGDGYT
TRBV30	TRBJ2-1	AWSVLSGRAYNEQF
TRBV9	TRBJ1-1	ASSVDPRGAEAF
TRBV6-5	TRBJ1-2	ASRQTYYGYT
TRBV9	TRBJ2-3	ASSVDDRADTQY
TRBV29-1	TRBJ1-1	SVGGGPYTEAF
TRBV29-1	TRBJ1-1	SVNRGRGTEAF
TRBV30	TRBJ2-3	AWGRDPDTQY